These T cell receptor beta chains were read from a single sample in a study of Siglec-9 on CD8 T cells in melanoma. Using immunoSEQ multiplex PCR, the repertoire was profiled, and TCRdb retains in-frame clones only, with some absent. The sample records 30,000 to 45,000 clones, more than 65% being singletons. The sequenced material came from Siglec-9- CD8+ T cells sorted from blood. The receptors shown here come from a human donor in good health. Each CDR3 is given with its conserved first and last residue. Each record gives: V gene, D gene, clone size, J gene, CDR3 DNA, CDR3 protein. A D gene is named only where the DNA matches it firmly. Expanded clones get a size class; other rows say once, few or many, or leave the size out.

v_gene: TRBV7-9; d_gene: .; abundance: .; j_gene: TRBJ2-3; CDR3nt: TGTGCCAGCAGCTTAGGACAGGCCACAGATACGCAGTATTTT; CDR3aa: CASSLGQATDTQYF
v_gene: TRBV7-9; d_gene: TRBD2; abundance: .; j_gene: TRBJ2-4; CDR3nt: TGTGCCAGCAGCCCCCGGACTAGCGGGGGGGAAAACATTCAGTACTTC; CDR3aa: CASSPRTSGGENIQYF
v_gene: TRBV6-5; d_gene: .; abundance: .; j_gene: TRBJ2-7; CDR3nt: TGTGCCAGCAGTTACGATCTCTCGGGGTACGAGCAGTACTTC; CDR3aa: CASSYDLSGYEQYF
v_gene: TRBV10-2; d_gene: .; abundance: .; j_gene: TRBJ2-5; CDR3nt: TGCGCCAGCAGTCCCTGGGGAGACCAGGAGACCCAGTACTTC; CDR3aa: CASSPWGDQETQYF
v_gene: TRBV29-1; d_gene: TRBD1; abundance: medium-sized; j_gene: TRBJ2-2; CDR3nt: TGCAGCGTTGTAGGACAGGGGGATAGCACCGGGGAGCTGTTTTTT; CDR3aa: CSVVGQGDSTGELFF
v_gene: TRBV18; d_gene: .; abundance: .; j_gene: TRBJ2-3; CDR3nt: TGTGCCAGCTCACCACCGCCCGGTACTAGCACAGATACGCAGTATTTT; CDR3aa: CASSPPPGTSTDTQYF
v_gene: TRBV28; d_gene: TRBD2; abundance: .; j_gene: TRBJ2-1; CDR3nt: TGTGCCAGCAGTTTATCAACTAGCGGGGCGTCCTACAATGAGCAGTTCTTC; CDR3aa: CASSLSTSGASYNEQFF
v_gene: TRBV4-1; d_gene: .; abundance: .; j_gene: TRBJ1-1; CDR3nt: TGCGCCAGCAGCAGAGAGCGGGGCGACAGGACAACTTTCTTT; CDR3aa: CASSRERGDRTTFF
v_gene: TRBV29-1; d_gene: TRBD1; abundance: .; j_gene: TRBJ2-1; CDR3nt: TGCAGCGTTGGGTTGGACAGGGTCACCGATGAGCAGTTCTTC; CDR3aa: CSVGLDRVTDEQFF
v_gene: TRBV5-6; d_gene: .; abundance: .; j_gene: TRBJ2-5; CDR3nt: TGTGCCAGCAGCCCCCCCTCCCAGGAGACCCAGTACTTC; CDR3aa: CASSPPSQETQYF
v_gene: TRBV7-9; d_gene: TRBD2; abundance: .; j_gene: TRBJ2-1; CDR3nt: TGTGCCAGCAGCTTTGGCGGGAGGGGGCAGTTCTTC; CDR3aa: CASSFGGRGQFF
v_gene: TRBV7-3; d_gene: TRBD1; abundance: .; j_gene: TRBJ1-6; CDR3nt: TGTGCCAGCAGCTTCGGGACAGGCGATTCACCCCTCCACTTT; CDR3aa: CASSFGTGDSPLHF
v_gene: TRBV7-3; d_gene: TRBD2; abundance: .; j_gene: TRBJ2-3; CDR3nt: TGTGCCAGCAGCTATAACCCTAGCGGGCTAGAAGATACGCAGTATTTT; CDR3aa: CASSYNPSGLEDTQYF
v_gene: TRBV4-2; d_gene: .; abundance: .; j_gene: TRBJ1-1; CDR3nt: TGTGCCAGCAGCCAATTTACCAGGGGTGACACTGAAGCTTTCTTT; CDR3aa: CASSQFTRGDTEAFF
v_gene: TRBV6-4; d_gene: TRBD2; abundance: .; j_gene: TRBJ2-3; CDR3nt: TGTGCCAGCAGCCGGACTAGCGGGGAAACAGATACGCAGTATTTT; CDR3aa: CASSRTSGETDTQYF
v_gene: TRBV28; d_gene: .; abundance: once; j_gene: TRBJ2-2; CDR3nt: TGTGCCAGCAGTTTAAAGTCCACCGGGGAGCTGTTTTTT; CDR3aa: CASSLKSTGELFF
v_gene: TRBV15; d_gene: .; abundance: .; j_gene: TRBJ1-5; CDR3nt: TGTGCCACCAGCAGGTCACGGGACAACAATCAGCCCCAGCATTTT; CDR3aa: CATSRSRDNNQPQHF
v_gene: TRBV7-9; d_gene: TRBD1; abundance: .; j_gene: TRBJ1-4; CDR3nt: TGTGCCAGCAGTTCCGGGACAGAGGCGAGGGAAAAACTGTTTTTT; CDR3aa: CASSSGTEAREKLFF
v_gene: TRBV27; d_gene: TRBD2; abundance: .; j_gene: TRBJ2-1; CDR3nt: TGTGCCAGCAGTTTTTCTAGCGGGAGCTCCTACAATGAGCAGTTCTTC; CDR3aa: CASSFSSGSSYNEQFF
v_gene: TRBV21-1; d_gene: .; abundance: .; j_gene: TRBJ1-5; CDR3nt: TGTGCCAGCAGCAAAAGCTCCAGGGGGCATCAGCCCCAGCATTTT; CDR3aa: CASSKSSRGHQPQHF
v_gene: TRBV5-1; d_gene: .; abundance: once; j_gene: TRBJ1-2; CDR3nt: TGCGCCAGCAGCTACGACACTACGGAGATTGATGGCTACACCTTC; CDR3aa: CASSYDTTEIDGYTF
v_gene: TRBV2; d_gene: TRBD1; abundance: .; j_gene: TRBJ2-1; CDR3nt: TGTGCCAGCGGACAGGGGGTAGACAATGAGCAGTTCTTC; CDR3aa: CASGQGVDNEQFF
v_gene: TRBV6-1; d_gene: TRBD2; abundance: .; j_gene: TRBJ2-1; CDR3nt: TGTGCCAGCAATACCGGGACTAGCGGGTTCGATGAGCAGTTCTTC; CDR3aa: CASNTGTSGFDEQFF
v_gene: TRBV5-1; d_gene: TRBD2; abundance: .; j_gene: TRBJ2-7; CDR3nt: TGCGCCAGCAGCTTGGTAACTAGCGGGTCCTACGAGCAGTACTTC; CDR3aa: CASSLVTSGSYEQYF
v_gene: TRBV14; d_gene: TRBD2; abundance: .; j_gene: TRBJ2-1; CDR3nt: TGTGCCAGCAGCGGAAGCCCAGCGGGGTTTTATAATGAGCAGTTCTTC; CDR3aa: CASSGSPAGFYNEQFF
v_gene: TRBV11-3; d_gene: .; abundance: once; j_gene: TRBJ2-5; CDR3nt: TGTGCCAGCAGCTTATCCGGGAGCGGACAAGAGACCCAGTACTTC; CDR3aa: CASSLSGSGQETQYF